These 30 T cell receptor beta chains share one sample of origin, sequenced in a study of blood T cell repertoires in COVID-19. TCRdb keeps only in-frame clones here, not all; method: immunoSEQ multiplex PCR. The sample shows approximately 160,000 clones, about 81% of them seen only once. The sample taken for sequencing was peripheral blood. All receptors derive from a woman older than 75 with acute or convalescent COVID-19.

This chain joins TRBV4-2 and TRBJ1-3, with D possibly being TRBD1 (5 bases). The CDR3 has 16 residues. Germline CDR1 LGHNA, CDR2 YNFKEQ. V was cut by 1 base and J by 0 bases, with 10 bases left in between. CDR3 nucleotide sequence: TGTGCCAGCAGCCAAGTAGCAGGGAACTCTGGAAACACCATATATTTT. Its translation is CASSQVAGNSGNTIYF.

The chain carries TRBV12-3 or TRBV12-4 and TRBJ2-2; tentatively, D is TRBD1 (6 bases). CDR3 length: 13 residues. Trimming pared 6 bases from V and 6 bases from J, leaving 11 bases between. Here the CDR3 DNA reads TGTGCCAGCAGAGAACAGGGTTCCGGGGAGCTGTTTTTT. Protein sequence: CASREQGSGELFF.

The rearrangement joins TRBV14 to TRBJ2-3; D possibly corresponds to TRBD2 (5 bases). CDR1 is SGHDN and CDR2 is FVKESK in the germline V gene. The CDR3 totals 15 residues. V lost 4 bases and J lost 0, with 11 bases in between. The CDR3 region has the DNA TGTGCCAGCAGCCCCTTCGAGGGTAGCACAGATACGCAGTATTTT. Its translation: CASSPFEGSTDTQYF.

The rearrangement links TRBV6-6 to TRBJ2-7, with 7 bases lining up with TRBD2. The germline V gene has CDR1 MNHNY and CDR2 SVGAGI (reference sequence). This CDR3 contains 16 residues. After removal of 4 bases from V and 5 bases from J, the junction contained 14 bases not matched to a gene. The CDR3 sequence is CASSFRAGDFLDEQYF. The DNA for the CDR3 is TGTGCCAGCAGTTTTCGGGCGGGAGACTTCTTGGACGAGCAGTACTTC.

This clone was seen more than once but under ten times. V usage is TRBV2 and J usage is TRBJ2-1; 7 bases align to TRBD1. Germline CDR1 is SNHLY and CDR2 is FYNNEI. V lost 7 bases and J lost 4; bases outside the gene matches: 7. The CDR3 runs to 14 residues. Here the CDR3 reads CASIRDRLYNEQFF. DNA of the CDR3: TGTGCCAGCATTAGGGACAGATTATACAATGAGCAGTTCTTC.

The chain couples TRBV6-2 or TRBV6-3 to TRBJ2-5; tentative D call: TRBD1 (5 bases). Germline CDR1 MNHEY, CDR2 SVGEGT. V was clipped by 2 bases and J by 11 bases, with 15 bases between them. CDR3 length equals 13 residues. The CDR3 sequence is CASSYAPDREQYF. In nucleotides, the CDR3 is TGTGCCAGCAGTTACGCGCCTGACAGAGAGCAGTACTTC.

The rearrangement joins TRBV5-4 to TRBJ2-3; 12 bases match TRBD2. V was clipped by 2 bases and J by 3 bases; unmatched bases: 1. The CDR3 totals 15 residues. The germline V gene encodes CDR1 SGHNT and CDR2 YYREEE (reference sequence). DNA for the CDR3: TGTGCCAGCAGCTTACTAGCGGGGGGAACAGATACGCAGTATTTT. Protein product: CASSLLAGGTDTQYF.

The V and J genes are TRBV18 and TRBJ2-1; 9 bases fit TRBD1. The V segment lost 5 bases and the J segment 3 bases; nucleotides outside the gene matches: 5. CDR1 KGHSH and CDR2 LQKENI come from the germline V gene. CDR3 length equals 15 residues. CDR3 DNA: TGTGCCAGCTCATCCGGGACAGGGCGCTACAATGAGCAGTTCTTC. Translation gives CASSSGTGRYNEQFF.

The chain links TRBV5-6 to TRBJ1-3; D remains unclear. V gave up 4 bases and J gave up 0 bases, with 8 bases separating them. The V gene's germline CDR1 is SGHDT and CDR2 YYEEEE. The CDR3 extends over 14 amino acids. The CDR3 spells CASSRPVSGNTIYF. CDR3 in DNA: TGTGCCAGCAGCCGCCCAGTCTCTGGAAACACCATATATTTT.

The rearrangement uses TRBV15 and TRBJ1-2; TRBD1 matches at 11 bases. V dropped 1 base and J dropped 2; count of bases not matched to a gene: 3. This CDR3 spans 16 amino acids. The germline CDR1 and CDR2 sequences are LNHNV and YYDKDF (reference sequence). The CDR3 nucleotides read TGTGCCACCAGCAGAGGGCGGGACAGGGGGAACTATGGCTACACCTTC. It is translated as CATSRGRDRGNYGYTF.

The chain recombines TRBV11-2 with TRBJ2-5, with 8 bases matching TRBD2. The J segment lost 1 base and the V segment lost 1 base, leaving 5 bases of the junction unmatched. Germline assignment: CDR1 SGHAT and CDR2 FQNNGV. CDR3 length: 16 amino acids. The CDR3 DNA follows: TGTGCCAGCAGCTTAGCCAGCGGGAGAACCCAAGAGACCCAGTACTTC. It yields the protein CASSLASGRTQETQYF.

This clone was seen a handful of times. The rearrangement links TRBV5-1 to TRBJ1-6; D gene ambiguous. Trimming shortened V by 7 bases and J by 0 bases, and 8 bases separated the two germline ends. Germline V lookup: CDR1 SGHRS, CDR2 YFSETQ. The CDR3 covers 14 residues. The CDR3 region has the DNA TGCGCCAGCTCGGGTAGCTCCTATAATTCACCCCTCCACTTT. Translating gives CASSGSSYNSPLHF.

The chain joins TRBV5-1 to TRBJ2-7; a weak D match, TRBD1 (6 bases). The CDR3 spans 14 residues. V lost 4 bases, J lost 3 bases, and 14 bases lay in between. Germline-derived CDR1 and CDR2 are SGHRS and YFSETQ. The CDR3 protein is CASSVRGFDYEQYF. CDR3 coding DNA: TGCGCCAGCAGCGTCAGGGGCTTCGACTACGAGCAGTACTTC.

The rearrangement links TRBV6-1 to TRBJ2-5, with unresolved D. V lost 1 base and J 2 bases, leaving 8 bases between the germline ends. CDR1 and CDR2 from the germline V gene are MNHNS and SASEGT. This CDR3 has 14 amino acids. CDR3 protein: CASSEGNSQETQYF. In DNA form, the CDR3 reads TGTGCCAGCAGTGAAGGAAACTCTCAAGAGACCCAGTACTTC.

The chain joins TRBV19 to TRBJ1-6; TRBD1 is a possible D gene (6 bases). Trimming removed 1 base at V and 7 bases at J, with 11 bases between. Germline V CDR1 and CDR2: LNHDA, SQIVND (reference sequence). The CDR3 is 15 residues long. CDR3 loop: CASSIADSQNSPLHF. CDR3 in DNA: TGTGCCAGTAGTATAGCGGACAGTCAGAATTCACCCCTCCACTTT. Drawing the rest from reference TRBV19 and TRBJ1-6, the complete variable domain is DGGITQSPKYLFRKEGQNVTLSCEQNLNHDAMYWYRQDPGQGLRLIYYSQIVNDFQKGDIAEGYSVSREKKESFPLTVTSAQKNPTAFYLCASSIADSQNSPLHFGNGTRLTVT.

This clone was counted a few times. CDR3 nucleotide sequence: TGCAGTGCTAAGACAGTCAATACGCAGTATTTT. This codes for CSAKTVNTQYF. This sequence joins TRBV20-1 and TRBJ2-3; the D gene is possibly TRBD1 (5 bases). V lost 4 bases and J 7 bases, leaving 9 bases between the germline ends. Germline values: CDR1 DFQATT, CDR2 SNEGSKA (reference sequence). The CDR3 length is 11 residues.

The chain links TRBV3-1 (or the pseudogene TRBV3-2) to TRBJ1-1, with D unresolved. The V gene's germline CDR1 is LGHDT and CDR2 YNNKEL (reference sequence). The CDR3 extends over 16 amino acids. V lost 0 bases and J lost 4, with 15 bases in between. The CDR3 coding sequence is TGTGCCAGCAGCCAAGATTTCAGGAACAAGCCCACTGAAGCTTTCTTT. Its protein is CASSQDFRNKPTEAFF.

V gene TRBV5-1 combines with J gene TRBJ1-2, with TRBD1 as a possible D gene (6 bases). This CDR3 is built from 15 residues. Germline V gives CDR1 SGHRS, CDR2 YFSETQ. V was cut by 2 bases and J by 4 bases, with 15 bases left in between. The CDR3 DNA sequence: TGCGCCAGCAGCTTAGGGCACAGGGAGGGCTATGGCTACACCTTC. This gives the protein CASSLGHREGYGYTF.

The V and J genes are TRBV23-1 and TRBJ1-2, with D unresolved. TRBV23-1 belongs to the ORF category, with a function that is uncertain. This CDR3 has 16 residues. V lost 0 bases, J lost 0 bases, and 11 bases lay in between. CDR3 in amino acids: CASSQSPAPPNYGYTF. The CDR3 region has the DNA TGCGCCAGCAGTCAATCGCCCGCGCCACCTAACTATGGCTACACCTTC.

The rearrangement links TRBV2 to TRBJ1-3; no definite D call. Between the trimmed V and J ends, which lost 1 base and 0 bases, there was a span of 10 bases. This CDR3 is built from 16 residues. CDR1 and CDR2 from the germline V gene are SNHLY and FYNNEI. CDR3 loop: CASSEDGVFSGNTIYF. The CDR3 region has the DNA TGTGCCAGCAGTGAAGACGGGGTCTTCTCTGGAAACACCATATATTTT.

The V gene is TRBV24-1, the J gene TRBJ2-5; possible D gene TRBD2, 5 bases. The V end lost 4 bases, the J end lost 4 bases, and 15 bases lay between the germline ends. The CDR3 spans 15 residues. The germline V gene has CDR1 KGHDR and CDR2 SFDVKD. The CDR3 spells CATSDPLEGAETQYF. In DNA form, the CDR3 reads TGTGCCACCAGTGACCCCCTAGAGGGAGCAGAGACCCAGTACTTC.

This sequence joins TRBV27 and TRBJ2-7; no reliable D call. Germline V gene sequence: CDR1 MNHEY, CDR2 SMNVEV (reference sequence). Deletions cut 4 bases from V and 1 base from J, with 11 bases between. This CDR3 is 14 amino acids long. The CDR3 DNA is TGTGCCAGCAGTTCACCTAGATTATCCTACGAGCAGTACTTC. Translated: CASSSPRLSYEQYF.

This clone was recorded only once. The rearrangement joins TRBV11-2 to TRBJ1-1; 9 bases line up with TRBD1. Germline V gene sequence: CDR1 SGHAT, CDR2 FQNNGV. The CDR3 is made up of 17 amino acids. The ends lost 5 bases at V and 0 bases at J; junction bases unmatched: 10. The CDR3 region has the DNA TGTGCCAGCAGCCAACGACTGGACAGGGGCCTGAACACTGAAGCTTTCTTT. This codes for CASSQRLDRGLNTEAFF.

The chain couples TRBV28 to TRBJ2-1; 10 nucleotides match TRBD1. The CDR3 is 17 residues long. The J segment lost 6 bases and the V segment lost 5 bases, leaving 13 bases of the junction unmatched. CDR1 and CDR2 from the germline V gene are MDHEN and SYDVKM. CDR3 DNA: TGTGCCAGCAGTATCCACCAGGGACAGGGGATGGGCAATGAGCAGTTCTTC. This gives the protein CASSIHQGQGMGNEQFF. The full variable domain, its missing parts supplied by reference TRBV28 and TRBJ2-1, is DVKVTQSSRYLVKRTGEKVFLECVQDMDHENMFWYRQDPGLGLRLIYFSYDVKMKEKGDIPEGYSVSREKKERFSLILESASTNQTSMYLCASSIHQGQGMGNEQFFGPGTRLTVL.

This chain joins TRBV27 and TRBJ1-2; maybe TRBD1 (5 bases). The CDR3 length is 14 residues. Germline CDR1 and CDR2: MNHEY and SMNVEV (reference sequence). Trimming cost V 4 bases and J 2 bases, with 11 bases left between them. The chain's CDR3 is CASSSTVLNYGYTF. In DNA, the CDR3 is TGTGCCAGCAGTTCGACAGTACTGAACTATGGCTACACCTTC.

This sequence joins TRBV27 and TRBJ2-7; 12 bases agree with TRBD1. Germline V lookup: CDR1 MNHEY, CDR2 SMNVEV (reference sequence). CDR3 size: 15 residues. V shed 5 bases, J shed 3 bases, and the junction held 5 bases outside the gene matches. The CDR3 here is CASSTGQGAIYEQYF. Here the CDR3 DNA reads TGTGCCAGCAGTACGGGACAGGGGGCTATCTACGAGCAGTACTTC.

This chain links TRBV15 with TRBJ1-5; 7 bases line up with TRBD1. This CDR3 comprises 15 residues. Germline-derived CDR1 and CDR2 are LNHNV and YYDKDF (reference sequence). V shed 0 bases and J 6 bases; nucleotides not matched to a gene: 5. CDR3 sequence: CATSREVGQPQPQHF. As DNA, the CDR3 is TGTGCCACCAGCAGAGAAGTGGGACAGCCTCAGCCCCAGCATTTT.

The chain combines TRBV19 with TRBJ2-7, with TRBD2 matching over 8 bases. CDR1 and CDR2 from the germline V gene are LNHDA and SQIVND (reference sequence). With 1 base clipped from V and 4 bases from J, the junction kept 6 bases outside the gene matches. This CDR3 comprises 15 residues. CDR3 region: CASSIVFSGDYEQYF. The CDR3 DNA reads TGTGCCAGTAGTATAGTTTTTAGCGGGGATTACGAGCAGTACTTC. Full variable domain (missing parts from reference TRBV19 and TRBJ2-7): DGGITQSPKYLFRKEGQNVTLSCEQNLNHDAMYWYRQDPGQGLRLIYYSQIVNDFQKGDIAEGYSVSREKKESFPLTVTSAQKNPTAFYLCASSIVFSGDYEQYFGPGTRLTVT.

The V gene is TRBV5-5, the J gene TRBJ1-3; 9 bases fit TRBD1. After removal of 1 base from V and 0 bases from J, the junction contained 5 bases not matched to a gene. The CDR3 covers 17 residues. Germline V gene lookup returns CDR1 SGHKS and CDR2 YYEKEE (reference sequence). CDR3 sequence (DNA): TGTGCCAGCAGCTTGATGACAGGGGGGAGCTCTGGAAACACCATATATTTT. It yields the protein CASSLMTGGSSGNTIYF.

This clone has just one count. The J gene is TRBJ1-4, the V gene TRBV4-2, with TRBD1 identical over 8 bases. Germline V gives CDR1 LGHNA, CDR2 YNFKEQ. The CDR3 spans 16 residues. V shed 4 bases and J 7 bases; nucleotides not matched to a gene: 11. As DNA, the CDR3 is TGTGCCAGCAGCCGAGTACGACAGGGGTTAAGTGAAAAACTGTTTTTT. The encoded protein is CASSRVRQGLSEKLFF.